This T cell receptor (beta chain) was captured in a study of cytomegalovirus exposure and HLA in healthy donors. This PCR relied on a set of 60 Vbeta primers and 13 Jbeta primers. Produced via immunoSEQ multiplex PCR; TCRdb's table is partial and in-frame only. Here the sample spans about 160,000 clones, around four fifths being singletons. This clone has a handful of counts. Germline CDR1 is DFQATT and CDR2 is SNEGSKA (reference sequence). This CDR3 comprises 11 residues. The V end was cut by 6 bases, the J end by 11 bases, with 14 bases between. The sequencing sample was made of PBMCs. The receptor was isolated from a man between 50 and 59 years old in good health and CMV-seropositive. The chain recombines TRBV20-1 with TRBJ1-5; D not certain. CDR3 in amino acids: CSAHEGRTQHF. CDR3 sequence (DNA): TGCAGTGCACACGAGGGTAGGACCCAGCATTTT.